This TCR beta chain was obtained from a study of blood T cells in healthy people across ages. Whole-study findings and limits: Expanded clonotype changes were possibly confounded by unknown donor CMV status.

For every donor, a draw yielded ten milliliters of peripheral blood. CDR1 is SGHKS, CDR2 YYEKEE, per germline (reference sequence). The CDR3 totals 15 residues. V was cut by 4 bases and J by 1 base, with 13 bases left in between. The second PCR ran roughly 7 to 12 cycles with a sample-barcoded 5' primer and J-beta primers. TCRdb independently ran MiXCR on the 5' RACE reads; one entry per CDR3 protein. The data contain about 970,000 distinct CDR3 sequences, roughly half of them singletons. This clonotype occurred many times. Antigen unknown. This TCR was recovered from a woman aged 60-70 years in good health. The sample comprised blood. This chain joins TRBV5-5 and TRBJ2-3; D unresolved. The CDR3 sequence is CASSLGPGRTDTQYF. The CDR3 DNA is TGTGCCAGCAGCCTCGGACCAGGACGCACAGATACGCAGTATTTT. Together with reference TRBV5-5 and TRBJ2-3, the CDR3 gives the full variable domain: DAGVTQSPTHLIKTRGQQVTLRCSPISGHKSVSWYQQVLGQGPQFIFQYYEKEERGRGNFPDRFSARQFPNYSSELNVNALLLGDSALYLCASSLGPGRTDTQYFGPGTRLTVL.